The 21 T cell receptor beta chains reported below all come from one sample, sequenced in a study of T cells after yellow fever vaccination. TCRdb re-called the 5' RACE reads with MiXCR, one entry per CDR3 protein. The sample holds 200,000 to 300,000 distinct CDR3 sequences, approximately 12% seen once. The sample in question was CD4+ T cells sorted from PBMCs, obtained 45 days after the yellow fever booster vaccination. All receptors derive from a man between 25 and 39 years old who received the YFV17D yellow fever vaccine.

This chain links TRBV7-2 with TRBJ2-7, with 8 bases fitting TRBD1. Germline V gives CDR1 SGHTA, CDR2 FQGNSA. The trim removed 5 bases at V and 5 bases at J, leaving 11 bases unmatched. CDR3 length: 15 amino acids. The DNA of the CDR3 is TGTGCCAGCAGCGCCGAACGAGGACAGGGCCACGAGCAGTACTTC. Encoded protein: CASSAERGQGHEQYF.

The V gene is TRBV28, the J gene TRBJ1-1, with D tentatively TRBD1 (6 bases). Deletions cut 5 bases from V and 4 bases from J, with 14 bases between. The CDR3 extends over 14 amino acids. Per the germline V gene, CDR1 is MDHEN and CDR2 is SYDVKM. The CDR3 DNA is TGTGCCAGCAGTGGGCAGGGGTATTTCACTGAAGCTTTCTTT. Translated: CASSGQGYFTEAFF. The whole variable domain, remainder taken from reference TRBV28 and TRBJ1-1, is DVKVTQSSRYLVKRTGEKVFLECVQDMDHENMFWYRQDPGLGLRLIYFSYDVKMKEKGDIPEGYSVSREKKERFSLILESASTNQTSMYLCASSGQGYFTEAFFGQGTRLTVV.

The chain carries TRBV7-2 and TRBJ2-1; 11 bases agree with TRBD1. This CDR3 is built from 15 residues. Germline V CDR1 and CDR2: SGHTA, FQGNSA. Trimming took 3 bases from V and 8 from J; bases not matched to a gene: 6. The CDR3 nucleotides read TGTGCCAGCAGCTTCCAGGGACAGGGGGTTTATGAGCAGTTCTTC. This encodes CASSFQGQGVYEQFF.

This clonotype was counted many times. The chain joins TRBV29-1 to TRBJ1-5, with unresolved D. The germline CDR1 and CDR2 sequences are SQVTM and ANQGSEA. The CDR3 loop spans 14 amino acids. V dropped 4 bases and J dropped 2 bases, with 12 bases sitting between them. The CDR3 nucleotides read TGCAGCGTTGGTGAGACCCGGGGCAATCAGCCCCAGCATTTT. This sequence encodes CSVGETRGNQPQHF. The full variable domain, completed using reference TRBV29-1 and TRBJ1-5, is SAVISQKPSRDICQRGTSLTIQCQVDSQVTMMFWYRQQPGQSLTLIATANQGSEATYESGFVIDKFPISRPNLTFSTLTVSNMSPEDSSIYLCSVGETRGNQPQHFGDGTRLSIL.

This clonotype was counted a few times. The rearrangement uses TRBV28 and TRBJ2-7, with 9 nucleotides matching TRBD2. This CDR3 is built from 15 residues. Germline values: CDR1 MDHEN, CDR2 SYDVKM. V dropped 5 bases and J dropped 3; count of bases not matched to a gene: 8. The CDR3 is CASSIAGTSIYEQYF. Here the CDR3 DNA reads TGTGCCAGCAGTATTGCCGGGACTAGCATCTACGAGCAGTACTTC. Full variable domain (missing parts from reference TRBV28 and TRBJ2-7): DVKVTQSSRYLVKRTGEKVFLECVQDMDHENMFWYRQDPGLGLRLIYFSYDVKMKEKGDIPEGYSVSREKKERFSLILESASTNQTSMYLCASSIAGTSIYEQYFGPGTRLTVT.

Here the CDR3 reads CASSRILQGAHEQYF. The CDR3, as DNA: TGCGCCAGCAGCCGAATTCTACAGGGGGCGCACGAGCAGTACTTC. This chain links TRBV5-1 with TRBJ2-7; 9 bases agree with TRBD1. The germline V gene has CDR1 SGHRS and CDR2 YFSETQ. The CDR3 is 15 residues long. Losses at the gene ends were 4 bases for V and 5 bases for J; bases not matched to a gene: 10.

The table lists this clonotype with a few counts. J is TRBJ1-5 and V is TRBV2, with D perhaps TRBD1 (5 bases). V was trimmed by 8 bases and J by 1 base, leaving 12 bases between them. The germline gives CDR1 SNHLY, CDR2 FYNNEI. The CDR3 has 14 residues. The CDR3 spells CASSRGASNQPQHF. CDR3 in DNA: TGTGCCAGCTCAAGGGGCGCGAGCAATCAGCCCCAGCATTTT.

This clonotype was seen only a few times. The rearrangement uses TRBV28 and TRBJ2-7, with a possible D match to TRBD1 (5 bases). The CDR3 spans 13 residues. Trimming pared 8 bases from V and 3 bases from J, leaving 14 bases between. Germline loops: CDR1 MDHEN, CDR2 SYDVKM. CDR3 sequence (DNA): TGTGCCAGCCTTATTGGTCAGGGCTACGAGCAGTACTTC. Translating it yields CASLIGQGYEQYF.

This chain connects TRBV20-1 to TRBJ1-4; D not resolved. V was pared by 3 bases and J by 7 bases, with 6 bases between. The CDR3 is 11 amino acids. Germline lookup yields CDR1 DFQATT and CDR2 SNEGSKA (reference sequence). The CDR3 DNA reads as TGCAGTGCTAGGCCGGTTGAAAAACTGTTTTTT. Amino acids: CSARPVEKLFF.

At least ten counts were recorded for this clonotype. V usage is TRBV7-8 and J usage is TRBJ2-1; D call uncertain. The germline gives CDR1 SGHVS, CDR2 FQNEAQ. V was cut by 5 bases and J by 7 bases, with 21 bases left in between. The CDR3 totals 16 residues. The CDR3 DNA is TGTGCCAGCAGCGAGCACAGAGTCGGGTTGAGTAATGAGCAGTTCTTC. It encodes CASSEHRVGLSNEQFF.

The CDR3 nucleotides are TGCAGTGCTAGAGATACGACTGTCGGAGAGACCCAGTACTTC. Its translation is CSARDTTVGETQYF. This chain links TRBV20-1 with TRBJ2-5; D unresolved. The CDR3 runs to 14 residues. Between the trimmed V and J ends, which lost 0 bases and 4 bases, there was a span of 12 bases. CDR1 is DFQATT, CDR2 SNEGSKA, per germline (reference sequence).

The V call is TRBV25-1, the J call TRBJ2-1; 8 bases match TRBD2. V gave up 4 bases and J gave up 0 bases; unmatched junction bases: 14. The CDR3 has 19 amino acids. In germline, CDR1 is MGHDK, CDR2 SYGVNS. CDR3 amino acids: CASSVRGASGPVSYNEQFF. CDR3 nucleotides: TGTGCCAGCAGTGTGCGGGGGGCGAGCGGCCCCGTCTCCTACAATGAGCAGTTCTTC.

The rearrangement uses TRBV20-1 and TRBJ2-3; 8 bases fit TRBD2. Germline CDR1 and CDR2: DFQATT and SNEGSKA (reference sequence). The length of the CDR3 is 13 residues. After removal of 2 bases from V and 7 bases from J, the junction contained 5 bases not matched to a gene. The CDR3 DNA sequence: TGCAGTGCTAGACTCGAGCGGGGGTATACGCAGTATTTT. Amino acids: CSARLERGYTQYF.

This clonotype was seen a few times. The rearrangement joins TRBV11-2 to TRBJ1-4; 9 bases line up with TRBD1. The V and J ends lost 1 base and 6 bases, in that order; junction bases with no gene match: 3. Germline CDR1 is SGHAT and CDR2 is FQNNGV. The CDR3 loop spans 15 amino acids. CDR3 in DNA: TGTGCCAGCAGCTTAGTGAGGACAGGGGATGAAAAACTGTTTTTT. Translation gives CASSLVRTGDEKLFF. Based on the CDR3 plus reference TRBV11-2 and TRBJ1-4, the full variable domain is EAGVAQSPRYKIIEKRQSVAFWCNPISGHATLYWYQQILGQGPKLLIQFQNNGVVDDSQLPKDRFSAERLKGVDSTLKIQPAKLEDSAVYLCASSLVRTGDEKLFFGSGTQLSVL.

This clonotype showed up many times. The genes are TRBV3-1 and TRBJ2-3, with D perhaps TRBD1 (5 bases). The V gene's germline CDR1 is LGHDT and CDR2 YNNKEL (reference sequence). The V end lost 4 bases, the J end lost 4 bases, and 9 bases lay between the germline ends. This CDR3 comprises 13 residues. The CDR3 region has the DNA TGTGCCAGCAGCCTGCAGGGCCCAGATACGCAGTATTTT. This codes for CASSLQGPDTQYF.

V gene TRBV6-2 or TRBV6-3 combines with J gene TRBJ2-1; perhaps TRBD2 as D (6 bases). Trimming removed 6 bases from V and 4 bases from J, with 16 bases in between. The CDR3 has 15 amino acids. Germline CDR1 is MNHEY and CDR2 is SVGEGT. The CDR3 region has the DNA TGTGCCAGCAGCTCCCCTAGCGCGCAATACAATGAGCAGTTCTTC. This translates into CASSSPSAQYNEQFF.

This clonotype has a handful of counts. V gene TRBV28 combines with J gene TRBJ2-7; D gene unclear. This CDR3 has 12 residues. Per the germline V gene, CDR1 is MDHEN and CDR2 is SYDVKM. Trimming stripped 8 bases from V and 1 base from J, with 9 bases between. The CDR3 bases are TGTGCCAGCGGATGGCGGTCCTACGAGCAGTACTTC. Its protein is CASGWRSYEQYF.

The V and J genes are TRBV4-2 and TRBJ2-1, with D tentatively TRBD2 (6 bases). Between the trimmed V and J ends, which lost 4 bases and 8 bases, there was a span of 12 bases. This CDR3 spans 13 amino acids. Germline-derived CDR1 and CDR2 are LGHNA and YNFKEQ. The CDR3 coding sequence is TGTGCCAGCAGCCTGACTGGAGGGGATGAGCAGTTCTTC. Translated: CASSLTGGDEQFF.

DNA for the CDR3: TGTGCCACCAGTCCCACCCCGGGACTAGGGGTTGAGCAGTTCTTC. Its protein product is CATSPTPGLGVEQFF. V and J are TRBV24-1 and TRBJ2-1, with TRBD2 matching 8 bases. The CDR3 contains 15 residues. After removal of 6 bases from V and 9 bases from J, the junction contained 12 bases not matched to a gene. Germline loops: CDR1 KGHDR, CDR2 SFDVKD.

The chain has TRBV2 and TRBJ1-5, with D unclear. The CDR3 spans 15 residues. V lost 3 bases to trimming and J lost 0 bases, with 9 bases between them. Germline V gene sequence: CDR1 SNHLY, CDR2 FYNNEI. DNA of the CDR3: TGTGCCAGCAGTGAGGACTTCTCTAGCAATCAGCCCCAGCATTTT. It specifies CASSEDFSSNQPQHF. Looking up the rest from reference TRBV2 and TRBJ1-5 gives the full variable domain: EPEVTQTPSHQVTQMGQEVILRCVPISNHLYFYWYRQILGQKVEFLVSFYNNEISEKSEIFDDQFSVERPDGSNFTLKIRSTKLEDSAMYFCASSEDFSSNQPQHFGDGTRLSIL.

This clonotype occurred a few times. V and J are TRBV18 and TRBJ2-7; D not certain. V was trimmed by 1 base and J by 2 bases, leaving 9 bases between them. The length of the CDR3 is 14 residues. Germline V gene lookup returns CDR1 KGHSH and CDR2 LQKENI. The CDR3 is CASSPLGGPYEQYF. CDR3 nucleotides: TGTGCCAGCTCACCACTCGGCGGCCCCTACGAGCAGTACTTC.